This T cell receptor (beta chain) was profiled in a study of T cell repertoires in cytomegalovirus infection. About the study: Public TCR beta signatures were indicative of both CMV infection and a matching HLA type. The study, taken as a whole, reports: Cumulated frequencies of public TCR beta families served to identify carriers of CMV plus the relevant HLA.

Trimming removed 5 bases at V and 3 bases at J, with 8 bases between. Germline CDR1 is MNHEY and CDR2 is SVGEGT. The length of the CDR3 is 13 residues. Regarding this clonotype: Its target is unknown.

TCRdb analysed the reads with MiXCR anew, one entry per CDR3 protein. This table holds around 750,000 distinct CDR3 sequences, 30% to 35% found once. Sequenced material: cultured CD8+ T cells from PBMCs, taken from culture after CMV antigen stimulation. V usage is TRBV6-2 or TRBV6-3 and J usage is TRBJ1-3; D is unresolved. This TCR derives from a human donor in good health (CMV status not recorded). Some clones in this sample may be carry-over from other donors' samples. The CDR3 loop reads CASSKAVGNTIYF. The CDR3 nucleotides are TGTGCCAGCAGTAAGGCAGTTGGAAACACCATATATTTT.